This entry lists 27 T cell receptor beta chains sequenced from one sample in a study of beta chain features in type 1 diabetes. The investigators reverse transcribed all of the isolated RNA, so they sequenced expressed TCRB transcripts. Only in-frame clones appear in the TCRdb table, and some are missing; sequencing was by immunoSEQ multiplex PCR. The profile shows approximately 170,000 clones, 7.5% to 10% of them singletons. Material: central memory CD4+ T cells from blood. The receptors here all came from a woman between 18 and 29 years old in good health.

This clone has a handful of counts. The V gene is TRBV30, the J gene TRBJ2-7; TRBD2 matches 7 bases. The CDR3 is made up of 16 amino acids. Losses at the gene ends were 0 bases for V and 7 bases for J; bases not matched to a gene: 15. Germline lookup yields CDR1 GTSNPN and CDR2 SVGIG (reference sequence). The CDR3 protein is CAWSVRISGLLREQYF. The CDR3 DNA follows: TGTGCCTGGAGTGTACGGATTAGCGGGTTACTGAGGGAGCAGTACTTC.

This clone was seen more than once but under ten times. The gene calls are TRBV11-3 and TRBJ1-6; TRBD1 matches at 9 bases. The CDR3 has 14 amino acids. Trimming removed 4 bases from V and 10 bases from J; junction bases left unmatched: 5. The V gene's germline CDR1 is SGHNT and CDR2 YENEEA. The CDR3 DNA reads as TGTGCCAGCAGCTCGGGACAGGGACAATCACCCCTCCACTTT. The encoded protein is CASSSGQGQSPLHF.

The table lists this clone with a few counts. This chain uses TRBV5-6 with TRBJ1-5; TRBD1 agrees at 10 bases. The CDR3 loop spans 14 amino acids. Germline V gene lookup returns CDR1 SGHDT and CDR2 YYEEEE. V was pared by 4 bases and J by 7 bases, with 5 bases of the junction left unmatched. The CDR3, as DNA: TGTGCCAGCAGCGGGGACAGGGGAAGACAGCCCCAGCATTTT. Its protein is CASSGDRGRQPQHF.

The V call is TRBV28, the J call TRBJ1-5, with TRBD1 matching 7 bases. This CDR3 comprises 14 residues. With 5 bases clipped from V and 5 bases from J, the junction kept 6 bases outside the gene matches. Germline lookup yields CDR1 MDHEN and CDR2 SYDVKM. CDR3 nucleotide sequence: TGTGCCAGCAGTATGACAGGGACCTATCAGCCCCAGCATTTT. It translates to CASSMTGTYQPQHF.

This clone was counted only a few times. The chain is built from TRBV7-9 and TRBJ2-7; D perhaps matches TRBD1 (6 bases). The V and J ends lost 2 bases and 5 bases respectively, with 13 bases between them. CDR1 SEHNR and CDR2 FQNEAQ come from the germline V gene (reference sequence). There are 14 residues in the CDR3. The CDR3 DNA reads as TGTGCCAGCAGCTTAATGACAGGCAACCACGAGCAGTACTTC. It codes for CASSLMTGNHEQYF.

The chain is built from TRBV27 and TRBJ1-4; D is unclear. This CDR3 spans 11 amino acids. CDR1 MNHEY and CDR2 SMNVEV come from the germline V gene (reference sequence). V gave up 6 bases and J gave up 8 bases, with 7 bases separating them. The DNA of the CDR3 is TGTGCCAGCAGCCTACTCGAAAAACTGTTTTTT. It encodes CASSLLEKLFF.

This clone occurred a few times. The gene calls are TRBV4-3 and TRBJ1-6, with D possibly TRBD1 on 6 matching bases. V was shortened by 0 bases and J by 7 bases, with 13 bases between the two germline ends. Germline CDR1 and CDR2: LGHNA and YSLEER. This CDR3 region has 16 residues. This chain's CDR3 is CASSQDQSRGNSPLHF. The CDR3 DNA reads as TGCGCCAGCAGCCAAGATCAATCCAGGGGAAATTCACCCCTCCACTTT.

The chain links TRBV10-1 to TRBJ2-3; D gene ambiguous. Germline V gene sequence: CDR1 WNHNN, CDR2 SYGVQD (reference sequence). The ends were cut back, 4 bases at V and 0 bases at J, with 5 bases in the middle. This CDR3 contains 13 residues. The CDR3, as DNA: TGCGCCAGCAGTGCGACTAGCACAGATACGCAGTATTTT. It codes for CASSATSTDTQYF.

This chain connects TRBV7-2 to TRBJ1-2, with 8 bases identical to TRBD1. The CDR3 runs 14 residues. From germline, CDR1 is SGHTA and CDR2 FQGNSA. J was trimmed by 8 bases and V by 1 base; bases with no gene match: 6. The CDR3 DNA follows: TGTGCCAGCAGCTTAGGGCAGGGGGCCGGAGGCTACACCTTC. It is translated as CASSLGQGAGGYTF. The full variable domain, in which reference TRBV7-2 and TRBJ1-2 provide the parts outside the CDR3, is GAGVSQSPSNKVTEKGKDVELRCDPISGHTALYWYRQSLGQGLEFLIYFQGNSAPDKSGLPSDRFSAERTGGSVSTLTIQRTQQEDSAVYLCASSLGQGAGGYTFGSGTRLTVV.

This clone was observed many times. V usage is TRBV20-1 and J usage is TRBJ1-5; perhaps TRBD1 as D (5 bases). V lost 5 bases, J lost 6 bases, and 5 bases lay in between. The CDR3 sequence is 10 residues long. Germline V gene lookup returns CDR1 DFQATT and CDR2 SNEGSKA (reference sequence). The CDR3 sequence is CSAQGQPQHF. In DNA, the CDR3 is TGCAGTGCTCAGGGTCAGCCCCAGCATTTT.

The genes are TRBV4-2 and TRBJ2-5; 13 positions agree with TRBD2. There are 16 residues in the CDR3. Germline V gene data show CDR1 as LGHNA and CDR2 as YNFKEQ. Trimming at V came to 2 bases and at J to 5 bases, leaving 5 bases not matched to a gene. CDR3 in DNA: TGTGCCAGCAGCCAAACTAGCGGGGGGGCGGAGGAGACCCAGTACTTC. Encoded protein: CASSQTSGGAEETQYF.

The genes are TRBV6-6 and TRBJ1-2; 12 bases agree with TRBD1. The trim removed 5 bases at V and 5 bases at J, leaving 9 bases unmatched. Germline CDR1 and CDR2: MNHNY and SVGAGI (reference sequence). The CDR3 runs 16 residues. The CDR3 DNA follows: TGTGCCAGCAGTAGAACCGGGACAGGGGGCGCGTATGGCTACACCTTC. Translation gives CASSRTGTGGAYGYTF.

The V and J genes are TRBV5-5 and TRBJ1-2, with D maybe TRBD1 (6 bases). V shed 4 bases and J shed 4 bases, with 17 bases lying between them. CDR3 length equals 15 residues. Germline V lookup: CDR1 SGHKS, CDR2 YYEKEE (reference sequence). The CDR3 coding sequence is TGTGCCAGCAGCCTCTCCCATGGGGGCGGCTATGGCTACACCTTC. It translates to CASSLSHGGGYGYTF.

The gene calls are TRBV5-4 and TRBJ2-1; 9 nucleotides match TRBD1. The junction had 1 base not matched to a gene; V was cut back by 3 bases and J by 3 bases. The CDR3 runs to 14 residues. Germline CDR1 SGHNT, CDR2 YYREEE (reference sequence). The CDR3 DNA is TGTGCCAGCAGCTCGACAGGGGGCTACAATGAGCAGTTCTTC. Translation gives CASSSTGGYNEQFF.

The J gene is TRBJ1-1, the V gene TRBV7-6; 8 bases agree with TRBD1. J was trimmed by 4 bases and V by 0 bases; bases with no gene match: 1. CDR1 and CDR2 from the germline V gene are SGHVS and FNYEAQ. The CDR3 runs 14 residues. CDR3 loop: CASSLADRVTEAFF. The CDR3, as DNA: TGTGCCAGCAGCTTAGCGGACAGGGTCACTGAAGCTTTCTTT.

The J gene is TRBJ2-7, the V gene TRBV6-5; 9 bases agree with TRBD1. Trimming at V came to 6 bases and at J to 9 bases, leaving 9 bases not matched to a gene. The CDR3 length is 13 residues. The germline V gene encodes CDR1 MNHEY and CDR2 SVGAGI. The CDR3 DNA follows: TGTGCCAGCAGCAGGGACAGGGAGTTCGGGCAGTACTTC. It specifies CASSRDREFGQYF.

This clone was found a few times. The chain joins TRBV11-2 to TRBJ2-2; D may be TRBD1 (6 bases). Trimming removed 3 bases at V and 6 bases at J, with 11 bases between. The germline V gene has CDR1 SGHAT and CDR2 FQNNGV. The CDR3 is 14 residues long. The CDR3 nucleotides read TGTGCCAGCAGCTTCACAGGGCCTGCCGGGGAGCTGTTTTTT. As protein: CASSFTGPAGELFF.

The gene calls are TRBV30 and TRBJ1-2; TRBD1 is a possible D gene (6 bases). The V end lost 0 bases, the J end lost 5 bases, and 13 bases lay between the germline ends. This CDR3 spans 14 amino acids. The germline V gene has CDR1 GTSNPN and CDR2 SVGIG (reference sequence). The CDR3 nucleotides read TGTGCCTGGAGTGTACCAGGGGTCTTATATGGCTACACCTTC. This translates into CAWSVPGVLYGYTF.

This clone was counted only a few times. The chain carries TRBV4-1 and TRBJ2-1, with TRBD2 matching 8 bases. The V and J ends lost 3 bases and 7 bases, in that order; junction bases with no gene match: 5. CDR3 length: 14 residues. Per germline, CDR1 MGHRA and CDR2 YSYEKL. CDR3 coding DNA: TGCGCCAGCAGCCAGCCGGGGGGGAGGAATGAGCAGTTCTTC. Protein sequence: CASSQPGGRNEQFF.

The CDR3 region is CASSRIPGTLPLTDTQYF. The CDR3 nucleotides are TGTGCCAGCAGTCGAATCCCTGGGACTTTACCTCTTACAGATACGCAGTATTTT. This chain connects TRBV5-4 to TRBJ2-3, with D maybe TRBD2 (6 bases). V dropped 5 bases and J dropped 3 bases, with 25 bases sitting between them. This CDR3 spans 18 amino acids. Germline V gene sequence: CDR1 SGHNT, CDR2 YYREEE (reference sequence).

V usage is TRBV6-6 and J usage is TRBJ2-7; 8 nucleotides align to TRBD1. The J segment lost 9 bases and the V segment lost 4 bases, leaving 14 bases of the junction unmatched. Germline V gene sequence: CDR1 MNHNY, CDR2 SVGAGI (reference sequence). This CDR3 is 15 amino acids long. CDR3: CASSWGTGPSSGQYF. The CDR3, as DNA: TGTGCCAGCAGTTGGGGGACAGGACCGTCTTCGGGGCAGTACTTC.

This clone was detected many times. The rearrangement links TRBV29-1 to TRBJ1-2; no clear D gene. Germline assignment: CDR1 SQVTM and CDR2 ANQGSEA. Trimming removed 4 bases from V and 6 bases from J, with 6 bases in between. CDR3 length: 10 amino acids. CDR3 bases: TGCAGCGTTGCTGAGGATGGCTACACCTTC. Protein product: CSVAEDGYTF.

This clone has a handful of counts. The chain carries TRBV30 and TRBJ1-1; D remains ambiguous. V shed 2 bases and J shed 6 bases, with 16 bases lying between them. CDR3 length: 14 residues. Germline CDR1 is GTSNPN and CDR2 is SVGIG (reference sequence). Here the CDR3 DNA reads TGTGCCTGGAGTTTTCTCCGAAGCAATCCTGAAGCTTTCTTT. It specifies CAWSFLRSNPEAFF.

The chain links TRBV7-3 to TRBJ1-1, with D hard to call. Trimming removed 4 bases from V and 0 bases from J, with 6 bases in between. The CDR3 contains 13 residues. Germline CDR1 reads SGHTA; CDR2 reads FQGTGA. CDR3 amino acids: CASSWTVNTEAFF. The CDR3 coding sequence is TGTGCCAGCAGCTGGACTGTGAACACTGAAGCTTTCTTT.

This clone was picked up a small number of times. The chain recombines TRBV5-4 with TRBJ2-3; 10 positions match TRBD2. The germline gives CDR1 SGHNT, CDR2 YYREEE (reference sequence). Trimming cost V 1 base and J 3 bases; bases outside gene matches: 5. The CDR3 runs 16 residues. The CDR3: CASSLSGLAETDTQYF. In nucleotides, the CDR3 is TGTGCCAGCAGCTTGTCCGGACTAGCGGAAACAGATACGCAGTATTTT.

The V call is TRBV5-1, the J call TRBJ2-2; TRBD1 aligns across 8 bases. This CDR3 is built from 15 residues. Germline CDR1 and CDR2: SGHRS and YFSETQ. The junction had 5 bases not matched to a gene; V was cut back by 1 base and J by 6 bases. CDR3 nucleotide sequence: TGCGCCAGCAGCTTGAGGCCAGGGGGCTCCGGGGAGCTGTTTTTT. This encodes CASSLRPGGSGELFF.

Only a few counts were recorded for this clone. The chain recombines TRBV28 with TRBJ1-3; TRBD1 matches at 8 bases. Germline trimming cut 5 bases from V and 1 base from J; bases unmatched to any gene: 4. CDR1 and CDR2 from the germline V gene are MDHEN and SYDVKM. The CDR3 has 15 amino acids. In nucleotides, the CDR3 is TGTGCCAGCAGTCAGACAGGGGATTCTGGAAACACCATATATTTT. Protein sequence: CASSQTGDSGNTIYF.